One sample yielded the 10 T cell receptor beta chains listed below, sequenced in a study of cytomegalovirus exposure and HLA in healthy donors. With 60 Vbeta and 13 Jbeta primers, the PCR was carried out. Assay used: immunoSEQ multiplex PCR; TCRdb lists only in-frame clones, some missing. The repertoire has roughly 190,000 clones, about 89% of them found once; the top ten carry around 1.4%. The sequenced sample was PBMCs. The receptor set was obtained from a man between 25 and 39 years old in good health and CMV-seronegative.

V is TRBV6-1 and J is TRBJ1-2; 7 bases are a match to TRBD1. V shed 5 bases, J shed 4 bases, and the junction held 4 bases outside the gene matches. This CDR3 has 13 residues. Germline CDR1 is MNHNS and CDR2 is SASEGT. CDR3 nucleotides: TGTGCCAGCAGTCAGGGACAGTCCTATGGCTACACCTTC. Amino acids: CASSQGQSYGYTF.

This clone occurred a few times. The rearrangement links TRBV4-2 to TRBJ2-5, with D possibly being TRBD2 (5 bases). This CDR3 comprises 14 residues. The germline gives CDR1 LGHNA, CDR2 YNFKEQ. V lost 0 bases to trimming and J lost 2 bases, with 7 bases between them. CDR3 in DNA: TGTGCCAGCAGCCAAGAGGACTCGCAAGAGACCCAGTACTTC. Translating it yields CASSQEDSQETQYF.

The V call is TRBV18, the J call TRBJ2-3, with 10 bases identical to TRBD2. CDR3 length: 15 residues. V dropped 4 bases and J dropped 1; count of bases not matched to a gene: 2. The germline V gene encodes CDR1 KGHSH and CDR2 LQKENI. CDR3 sequence reads: CASSRGTSGTDTQYF. CDR3 DNA sequence: TGTGCCAGCTCACGGGGGACTAGCGGCACAGATACGCAGTATTTT.

The rearrangement joins TRBV27 to TRBJ1-6, with no clear D. Trimming took off 6 bases at V and 4 bases at J, with 16 bases between the two ends. CDR3 length: 16 residues. Germline assignment: CDR1 MNHEY and CDR2 SMNVEV (reference sequence). Here the CDR3 reads CASSRIEAAYNSPLHF. CDR3 nucleotides: TGTGCCAGCAGCCGCATCGAGGCAGCTTATAATTCACCCCTCCACTTT.

The CDR3 loop reads CASSLGGRSYGYTF. The CDR3 DNA reads as TGTGCCAGCAGCTTAGGTGGTAGAAGCTATGGCTACACCTTC. V is TRBV7-2 and J is TRBJ1-2; the D is unclear. V shed 1 base and J shed 4 bases, with 10 bases lying between them. Germline CDR1 is SGHTA and CDR2 is FQGNSA. The CDR3 totals 14 residues.

V and J are TRBV5-6 and TRBJ1-3; unclear D gene. This CDR3 has 15 residues. Trimming took off 3 bases at V and 0 bases at J, with 10 bases between the two ends. Germline lookup yields CDR1 SGHDT and CDR2 YYEEEE. The DNA for the CDR3 is TGTGCCAGCAGCTCCTCTACTTTCTCTGGAAACACCATATATTTT. Translating it yields CASSSSTFSGNTIYF.

The J gene is TRBJ2-3, the V gene TRBV18; D uncertain. Looked up from germline, CDR1 is KGHSH and CDR2 is LQKENI. This CDR3 is built from 17 residues. V was trimmed by 3 bases and J by 0 bases, leaving 16 bases between them. This CDR3 is CASSPAVTALSTDTQYF. CDR3 bases: TGTGCCAGCTCACCTGCTGTCACAGCACTTAGCACAGATACGCAGTATTTT. Combining the CDR3 with reference TRBV18 and TRBJ2-3 gives the whole variable domain NAGVMQNPRHLVRRRGQEARLRCSPMKGHSHVYWYRQLPEEGLKFMVYLQKENIIDESGMPKERFSAEFPKEGPSILRIQQVVRGDSAAYFCASSPAVTALSTDTQYFGPGTRLTVL.

J is TRBJ1-6 and V is TRBV5-6, with D maybe TRBD1 (6 bases). Germline V gene data show CDR1 as SGHDT and CDR2 as YYEEEE. The CDR3 covers 15 residues. V was trimmed by 0 bases and J by 7 bases, leaving 11 bases between them. CDR3 residues: CASSLAGGSNSPLHF. The CDR3 region has the DNA TGTGCCAGCAGCTTGGCGGGGGGCAGCAATTCACCCCTCCACTTT.

This clone was seen a few times. This rearrangement joins TRBV7-2 to TRBJ2-7; D is ambiguous. Germline CDR1 reads SGHTA; CDR2 reads FQGNSA. Trimming took off 3 bases at V and 6 bases at J, with 12 bases between the two ends. This CDR3 spans 13 amino acids. CDR3 amino acids: CASSLAVPREQYF. For the CDR3, the DNA is TGTGCCAGCAGCTTGGCGGTCCCTCGCGAGCAGTACTTC. Together with reference TRBV7-2 and TRBJ2-7, the CDR3 gives the full variable domain: GAGVSQSPSNKVTEKGKDVELRCDPISGHTALYWYRQSLGQGLEFLIYFQGNSAPDKSGLPSDRFSAERTGGSVSTLTIQRTQQEDSAVYLCASSLAVPREQYFGPGTRLTVT.

This clone has more than one count but fewer than ten. This rearrangement joins TRBV27 to TRBJ2-1; 7 nucleotides align to TRBD1. CDR1 is MNHEY, CDR2 SMNVEV, per germline (reference sequence). This CDR3 has 13 residues. The J segment lost 15 bases and the V segment lost 2 bases, leaving 10 bases of the junction unmatched. The CDR3 is CASSLDRDHPLFF. CDR3 nucleotide sequence: TGTGCCAGCAGTTTAGACAGGGACCACCCTTTGTTCTTC.